A single sample gave rise to the 2 T cell receptor beta chains below, sequenced in a study of control samples from healthy donors and cancer patients. Libraries were prepared by immunoSEQ multiplex PCR; TCRdb keeps only in-frame clonotypes and omits some of them. The sample has roughly 98,000 clones; around 80% are singletons. Sequenced sample: blood. The receptors were gathered from a woman between 55 and 75 years old in good health.

The chain links TRBV2 to TRBJ1-2, with D tentatively TRBD1 (6 bases). V lost 6 bases to trimming and J lost 3 bases, with 17 bases between them. This CDR3 is built from 15 residues. In germline, CDR1 is SNHLY, CDR2 FYNNEI. The CDR3 nucleotides are TGTGCCAGCAGCCAAGGGGTGACAGGCGACTATGGCTACACCTTC. Translating it yields CASSQGVTGDYGYTF.

The chain uses TRBV12-5 and TRBJ1-3; D is uncertain. Germline V CDR1 and CDR2: LGHNT, FRNRAP. V dropped 3 bases and J dropped 0 bases, with 6 bases sitting between them. CDR3 length: 14 amino acids. In DNA, the CDR3 is TGTGCTAGTGGTTTAAAAGGCTCTGGAAACACCATATATTTT. Translation gives CASGLKGSGNTIYF.